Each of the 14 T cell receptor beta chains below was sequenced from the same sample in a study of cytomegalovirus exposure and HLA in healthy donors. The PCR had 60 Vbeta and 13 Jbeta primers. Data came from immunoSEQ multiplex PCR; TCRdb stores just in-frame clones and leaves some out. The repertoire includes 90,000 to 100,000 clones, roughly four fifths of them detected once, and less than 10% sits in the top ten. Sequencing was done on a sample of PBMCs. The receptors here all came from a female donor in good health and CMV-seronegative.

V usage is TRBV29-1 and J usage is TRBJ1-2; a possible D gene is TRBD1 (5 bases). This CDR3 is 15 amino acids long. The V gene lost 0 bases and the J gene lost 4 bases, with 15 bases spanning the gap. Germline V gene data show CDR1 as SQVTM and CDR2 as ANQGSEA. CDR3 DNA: TGCAGCGTTGAAGATCTAAGGACACGACTCTATGGCTACACCTTC. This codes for CSVEDLRTRLYGYTF.

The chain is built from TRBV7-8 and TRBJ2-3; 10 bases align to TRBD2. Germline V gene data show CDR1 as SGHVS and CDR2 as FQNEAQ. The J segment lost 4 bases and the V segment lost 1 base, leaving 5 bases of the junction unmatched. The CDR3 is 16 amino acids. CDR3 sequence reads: CASSLGSGGGPDTQYF. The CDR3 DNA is TGTGCCAGCAGCTTAGGAAGCGGGGGGGGCCCAGATACGCAGTATTTT.

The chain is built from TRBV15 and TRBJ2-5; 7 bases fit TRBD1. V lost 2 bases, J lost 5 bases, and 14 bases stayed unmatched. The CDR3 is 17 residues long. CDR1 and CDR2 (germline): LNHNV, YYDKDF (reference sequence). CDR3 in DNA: TGTGCCACCAGCAGACTGAAGGGGAGACAGGGAGCCGAGACCCAGTACTTC. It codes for CATSRLKGRQGAETQYF.

CDR3 DNA sequence: TGCGCCAGCAGTCGTCCGGGAGGGTGCACAGATACGCAGTATTTT. This codes for CASSRPGGCTDTQYF. This sequence joins TRBV23-1 and TRBJ2-3; TRBD2 matches at 8 bases. TRBV23-1 is placed among ORFs of uncertain function. J lost 1 base, V lost 4 bases, and 4 bases had no gene match. The CDR3 runs 15 residues.

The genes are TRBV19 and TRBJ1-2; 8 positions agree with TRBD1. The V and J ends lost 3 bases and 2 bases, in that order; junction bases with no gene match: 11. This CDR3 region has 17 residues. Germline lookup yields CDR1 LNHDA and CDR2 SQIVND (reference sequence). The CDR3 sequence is CASSIPAGTGLNYGYTF. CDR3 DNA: TGTGCCAGTAGTATTCCCGCTGGGACAGGTTTGAACTATGGCTACACCTTC. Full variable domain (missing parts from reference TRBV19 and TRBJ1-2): DGGITQSPKYLFRKEGQNVTLSCEQNLNHDAMYWYRQDPGQGLRLIYYSQIVNDFQKGDIAEGYSVSREKKESFPLTVTSAQKNPTAFYLCASSIPAGTGLNYGYTFGSGTRLTVV.

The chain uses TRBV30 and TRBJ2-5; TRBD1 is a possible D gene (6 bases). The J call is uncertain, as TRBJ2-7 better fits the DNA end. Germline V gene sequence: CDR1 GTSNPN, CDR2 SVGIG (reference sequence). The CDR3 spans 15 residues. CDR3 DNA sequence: TGTGCCTGGAGTGTTTGGGGGACACCCTCCTACGAGCAGTACTTC. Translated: CAWSVWGTPSYEQYF.

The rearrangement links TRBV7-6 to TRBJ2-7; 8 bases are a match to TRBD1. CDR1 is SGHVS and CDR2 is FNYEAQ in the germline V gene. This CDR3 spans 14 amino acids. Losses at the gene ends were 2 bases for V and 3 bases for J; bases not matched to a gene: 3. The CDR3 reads CASSLWTGSYEQYF. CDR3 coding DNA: TGTGCCAGCAGCTTATGGACAGGGAGCTACGAGCAGTACTTC.

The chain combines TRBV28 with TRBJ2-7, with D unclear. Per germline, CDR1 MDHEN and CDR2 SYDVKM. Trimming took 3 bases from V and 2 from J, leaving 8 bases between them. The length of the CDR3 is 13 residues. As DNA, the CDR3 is TGTGCCAGCAGTTTCGAGGCACCCTACGAGCAGTACTTC. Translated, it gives CASSFEAPYEQYF.

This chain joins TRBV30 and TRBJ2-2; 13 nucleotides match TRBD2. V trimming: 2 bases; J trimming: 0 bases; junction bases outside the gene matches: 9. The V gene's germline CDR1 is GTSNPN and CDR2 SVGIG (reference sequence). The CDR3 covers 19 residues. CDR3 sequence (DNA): TGTGCCTGGAGTAGAAATCCGGGACTAGCGGGGACGAACACCGGGGAGCTGTTTTTT. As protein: CAWSRNPGLAGTNTGELFF.

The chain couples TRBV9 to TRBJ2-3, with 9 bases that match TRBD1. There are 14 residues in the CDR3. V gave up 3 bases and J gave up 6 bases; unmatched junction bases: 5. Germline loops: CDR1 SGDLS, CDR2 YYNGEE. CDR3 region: CASSAGQGSDTQYF. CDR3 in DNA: TGTGCCAGCAGCGCAGGACAGGGGTCGGATACGCAGTATTTT.

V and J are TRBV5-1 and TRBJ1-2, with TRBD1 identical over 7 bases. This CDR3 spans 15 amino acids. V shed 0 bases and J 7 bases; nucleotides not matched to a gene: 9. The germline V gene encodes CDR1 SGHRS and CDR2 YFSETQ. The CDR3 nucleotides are TGCGCCAGCAGCTTGGCCTCGACAGGGTATGGTGGCTACACCTTC. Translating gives CASSLASTGYGGYTF. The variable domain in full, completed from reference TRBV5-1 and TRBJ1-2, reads KAGVTQTPRYLIKTRGQQVTLSCSPISGHRSVSWYQQTPGQGLQFLFEYFSETQRNKGNFPGRFSGRQFSNSRSEMNVSTLELGDSALYLCASSLASTGYGGYTFGSGTRLTVV.

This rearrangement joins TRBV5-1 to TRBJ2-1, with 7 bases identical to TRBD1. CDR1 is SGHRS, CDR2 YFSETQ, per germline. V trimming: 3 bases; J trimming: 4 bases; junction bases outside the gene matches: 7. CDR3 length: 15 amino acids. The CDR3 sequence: CASSSLGTEYNEQFF. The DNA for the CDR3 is TGCGCCAGCAGCTCACTAGGGACAGAGTACAATGAGCAGTTCTTC.

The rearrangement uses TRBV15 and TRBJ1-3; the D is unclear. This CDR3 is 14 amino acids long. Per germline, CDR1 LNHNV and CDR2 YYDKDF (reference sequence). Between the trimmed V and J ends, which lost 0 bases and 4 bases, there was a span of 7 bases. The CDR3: CATSRDGGGNTIYF. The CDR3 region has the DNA TGTGCCACCAGCAGAGATGGTGGCGGAAACACCATATATTTT.

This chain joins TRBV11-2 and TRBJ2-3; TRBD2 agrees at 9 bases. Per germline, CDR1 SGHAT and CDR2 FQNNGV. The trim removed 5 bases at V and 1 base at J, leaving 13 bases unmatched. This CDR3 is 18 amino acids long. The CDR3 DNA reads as TGTGCCAGCAGCCTATCCCATGTAGCGGGGGTGGGCACAGATACGCAGTATTTT. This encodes CASSLSHVAGVGTDTQYF.